Each of the 5 T cell receptor beta chains below was sequenced from the same sample in a study of cytomegalovirus exposure and HLA in healthy donors. PCR used 60 Vbeta primers and 13 Jbeta primers. The table came from immunoSEQ multiplex PCR; TCRdb's copy has only in-frame clones and leaves some out. The sample has about 120,000 clones; 70% to 90% are singletons. Input material: PBMCs. All receptors come from a man aged 35 to 55 in good health and CMV-seronegative.

This chain links TRBV2 with TRBJ2-1; TRBD2 matches 8 bases. Trimming removed 6 bases from V and 8 bases from J; junction bases left unmatched: 3. The CDR3 totals 12 residues. The germline V gene has CDR1 SNHLY and CDR2 FYNNEI. CDR3 bases: TGTGCCAGCAGACGGGGGGGGGATGAGCAGTTCTTC. It translates to CASRRGGDEQFF. Complete variable domain (other parts from reference TRBV2 and TRBJ2-1): EPEVTQTPSHQVTQMGQEVILRCVPISNHLYFYWYRQILGQKVEFLVSFYNNEISEKSEIFDDQFSVERPDGSNFTLKIRSTKLEDSAMYFCASRRGGDEQFFGPGTRLTVL.

The chain has TRBV7-2 and TRBJ2-7; 8 bases match TRBD2. CDR1 and CDR2 from the germline V gene are SGHTA and FQGNSA. Trimming took 2 bases from V and 6 from J; bases not matched to a gene: 9. CDR3 length: 15 residues. The CDR3 nucleotides read TGTGCCAGCAGCTTAAGTCTACTGCGGGGGGTCGAGCAGTACTTC. Amino acids: CASSLSLLRGVEQYF. The full variable domain, with the rest looked up from reference TRBV7-2 and TRBJ2-7, is GAGVSQSPSNKVTEKGKDVELRCDPISGHTALYWYRQSLGQGLEFLIYFQGNSAPDKSGLPSDRFSAERTGGSVSTLTIQRTQQEDSAVYLCASSLSLLRGVEQYFGPGTRLTVT.

The chain uses TRBV30 and TRBJ1-3; D is perhaps TRBD1 (5 bases). The V gene lost 7 bases and the J gene lost 2 bases, with 18 bases spanning the gap. Germline V lookup: CDR1 GTSNPN, CDR2 SVGIG (reference sequence). The length of the CDR3 is 15 residues. The CDR3 DNA sequence: TGTGCCTCAAAGCGGGGGAGACTTCCTGGAAACACCATATATTTT. This sequence encodes CASKRGRLPGNTIYF.

The chain is built from TRBV10-2 and TRBJ2-7, with D unresolved. This CDR3 has 12 residues. CDR1 is WSHSY and CDR2 is SAAADI in the germline V gene. Trimming removed 6 bases at V and 6 bases at J, with 12 bases between. CDR3 sequence (DNA): TGCGCCAGCAGGGTACAGTTTTCCGAGCAGTACTTC. Amino acid sequence: CASRVQFSEQYF.

This rearrangement joins TRBV18 to TRBJ2-1, with a weak D call TRBD2 (5 bases). V was pared by 2 bases and J by 3 bases, with 17 bases between. Per the germline V gene, CDR1 is KGHSH and CDR2 is LQKENI. This CDR3 region has 17 residues. This chain's CDR3 is CASSPSRSGEHYNEQFF. CDR3 sequence (DNA): TGTGCCAGCTCACCATCCCGATCTGGGGAGCACTACAATGAGCAGTTCTTC.